This T cell receptor (beta chain) was recovered during a study of blood T cells in healthy people across ages (dated by TCRdb to the mid-2010s). About the full investigation: In model experiments, roughly one uniquely barcoded TCR beta cDNA molecule per two T cells was captured by template switching. To track age-related changes in TCR beta repertoire diversity, the study relied on deep sequencing normalized with unique cDNA molecular identifiers. Donors were grouped into four age groups: young (average approximately 15 years), middle-aged (roughly 37), aged (roughly 62) and long-lived (about 82). Donors of different ages were randomly distributed across sequencing lanes to avoid experimental bias. For two donors (one aged 18 to 30 and one aged 80 or older), the study analyzed two additional independent replicas of 1 million unique cDNA reads from the same blood draw.

Preparation of the library involved 5' RACE. The reads were generated on an Illumina HiSeq 2500. The second PCR ran for about 6 to 11 cycles and used a J-beta primer mix along with a sample-barcoded 5' primer. Each TCR beta cDNA molecule received a unique molecular identifier from a template-switch 5' adaptor carrying 12 random nucleotides. Each sample yielded at least 2.5 million CDR3-containing paired-end reads. All of the RNA was converted into first-strand cDNA using the Mint cDNA synthesis kit, with a TRBC-specific oligonucleotide serving as the primer. All cDNA was treated with uracil-DNA glycosylase and then went through a first 18-cycle PCR with the universal primers M1SS and BC2_uni_R. For the original study's pipeline: Normalization of each sample was performed by random selection of 1 million high-quality reads, each carrying a distinct molecular identifier. Reads sharing molecular identifiers were discarded rather than binned into consensus sequences. MiTCR, set to a Q25 quality threshold and the strictest error-elimination algorithm, was used for CDR3 identification, clonotype clustering and error correction. A nonparametric unseen species model with Euler transformation was used to estimate a lower bound on total TCR beta diversity. The raw public data were reprocessed by TCRdb itself: fastp quality trimming at Q25, MiXCR clonotype calling, in-frame beta chains only. Identical CDR3 protein sequences are pooled into one entry, listed with their most common genes and DNA. These V and J calls originate from TCRdb's pipeline instead of the authors' own analysis. This sample holds about 760,000 distinct CDR3 sequences; 56% were observed only once. The ten largest clones represent about 26% of the sample.

What the study reported, not specific to this receptor: The CMV infection status of donors was not known, potentially confounding age-related changes in expanded clonotypes. Compared with the aged group, the long-lived group had more naive CD4+ T cells, fewer expanded clones and increased TCR diversity, a pattern suggesting age selection. Estimates of total diversity based on one million sequenced T cells were considered lower bounds and underestimates. There was a strong correlation between observed TCR beta diversity and the percentage of naive T cells measured by flow cytometry. Observed TCR beta diversity per million T cells fell roughly linearly with age, and a significant reduction was already apparent by age around 40. Because profiling used bulk unsorted PBMCs, naive and antigen-experienced compartments could not be compared conclusively.

V is cut by 2 bases and J by 1 base, and the space between the germline ends is 15 bases. CDR1 ENHRY and CDR2 SYGVKD are derived from the germline V gene. From the cysteine through the phenylalanine, the CDR3 covers 17 amino acids. Solely the CDR3 DNA is kept, with 51 bases framed from the first base. Turning to this clonotype: Its antigen is currently not known. Per-base quality was not reported, and no clone a single base away is much larger than it.

The 39 donors, aged about 6 to 90 years, were systemically healthy Caucasian individuals from Russia. Each donor gave about 9.2 milliliters of peripheral blood, drawn into EDTA-treated Vacutainer tubes. Ficoll-Paque density-gradient centrifugation was used to isolate PBMCs, with at least 7 million per sample. Trizol reagent was used to extract total RNA from the PBMCs, yielding at least 5.5 micrograms per sample. The percentages of naive CD45RAhigh/CD27high T cells were determined by flow cytometry on a PBMC aliquot from every donor. Recombination connected TRBV10-3 to TRBJ1-5; TRBD1 is a possible D gene, resting on 5 matching bases. Sequencing input: blood. The clonotype originates from a man between 40 and 49 years old in good health. The DNA is TGTGCCATCAGTGAGGGGGGAAAAGAGGGCAGCAATCAGCCCCAGCATTTT. Translated, it gives CAISEGGKEGSNQPQHF.